This TCR beta chain was sequenced for a study of control samples from healthy donors and cancer patients. This table comes from immunoSEQ multiplex PCR, and its TCRdb copy is limited to in-frame clones, with some not included. Seen here are 90,000 to 150,000 clones, 70% to 90% observed once, and the top ten hold 3.4%. V lost 2 bases, J lost 3 bases, and 10 bases lay in between. Per the germline V gene, CDR1 is MNHNY and CDR2 is SVGAGI (reference sequence). This CDR3 has 14 residues. Sequencing was performed on blood. The rearrangement uses TRBV6-6 and TRBJ1-1, with D perhaps matching TRBD1 (5 bases). The receptor's source is a man between 35 and 55 years old in good health. DNA for the CDR3: TGTGCCAGCAGTTACCGGGGCCGGGACACTGAAGCTTTCTTT. Protein: CASSYRGRDTEAFF.